The clone carrying this T cell receptor beta chain was recorded only once. Its specificity is unknown. This CDR3 contains 13 residues. CDR1 SSHAT and CDR2 FNYEAQ come from the germline V gene (reference sequence). The germline V and J ends were trimmed by 5 bases and 4 bases, with 11 bases remaining between them. The data stem from a study of cytomegalovirus exposure and HLA in healthy donors. Findings and limits, study-wide: Presence/absence analyses took donor sequencing depth as roughly uniform. Rare TCR sequences dominated, though some public TCRs recurred in many donors. In a later analysis, HLA-associated beta chains showed higher expansion and lower generation probabilities than comparable chains.

With 60 Vbeta and 13 Jbeta primers, the PCR was carried out. Sequenced by immunoSEQ multiplex PCR; TCRdb stores in-frame clones only, minus some. The sample includes roughly 190,000 clones, over 70% of them seen just once. The sequence was obtained from a man in his fifties in good health and CMV-seronegative. The J gene is TRBJ2-5, the V gene TRBV7-7; D may be TRBD2 (6 bases). The sequenced sample consisted of PBMCs. The CDR3 DNA sequence: TGTGCCAGCAGCCCCGCCGGGGGAGAGACCCAGTACTTC. Its translation is CASSPAGGETQYF.